This T cell receptor beta chain came from a study of blood T cell repertoires in COVID-19 (TCRdb year 2020). For the study in its entirety: Samples covering the acute and convalescent phases of COVID-19 were provided by collaborators in the United States, Italy and Spain. The material from the prospective study consisted of cDNA or gDNA derived from T cells, B-cell-depleted T cells, or PBMCs. The dataset comprised deeply sampled blood TCRbeta repertoires from subjects exposed to, actively infected with, or recovered from COVID-19. The repertoires were released in a freely available public database intended as a resource for research on the immune response to SARS-CoV-2. The samples were drawn from the first 160 participants of the ongoing ImmuneRACE study and from 950 to 1,500 subjects provided by 6 global collaborators. A de-identified subject ID, COVID-19 status, age in years and sex were almost always included in the sample metadata. HLA class I and class II types, where available, came from metadata supplied by the sample provider rather than from assay-based typing.

One collaborating source in Seattle enrolled patients while the patients were actively infected and followed the patients over time throughout the course of disease. The collaborating institutions used their own protocols to collect whole blood in K2EDTA tubes. For TCRbeta analysis, collaborator samples were shipped as frozen whole blood, as isolated PBMCs, or as DNA extracted from either sample type. Regarding this clone: The target of this receptor is not known. Per-nucleotide qualities are absent, and no much larger clonotype sits a single base away.

Results and caveats for the whole study, not just this receptor: Clinical and demographic metadata were provided uncurated, with the amount varying by source and participant.

TCRbeta CDR3 regions were amplified from genomic DNA using the immunoSEQ Assay, a bias-controlled multiplex PCR. The paper's processing steps were these. The number of nucleated cells in each sample was estimated from the amplification of reference gene primers within the assay. To quantify the absolute abundance of each unique TCRbeta CDR3 rearrangement, sequence reads were collapsed and filtered. For each sample, productive Simpson clonality was calculated as the square root of Simpson's diversity index over productive rearrangements. Imported from immuneACCESS, the table was reduced by TCRdb to in-frame sequences with V and J called. These copies leave out some clones; in studies compared against another copy, an unresolved V gene accounts for under half, and the cause of the remainder is not known. Clone size and the V and J calls come from that table; the DNA yielded D and trimming. Present in this sample are 200,000 or so clones, about 87% of which were seen just once. The top ten clones comprise less than 3.5% of the sample.

V drops 1 base and J drops 5 bases, leaving 14 bases in between. CDR3 length: 15 amino acids, cysteine to phenylalanine. The only DNA kept is the CDR3, 45 bases in frame from the first base. The germline V gene (reference sequence) yields LGHDT for CDR1 and YNNKEL for CDR2. Sequencing was performed on peripheral blood. The origin of this receptor is a man aged 25-45 years with COVID-19, enrolled during active disease. The chain couples TRBV3-1 (or the pseudogene TRBV3-2) to TRBJ1-1, with no confidently assigned D gene. At the DNA level, the sequence is TGTGCCAGCAGCCAAGGGGAGGGCCGTAAAACTGAAGCTTTCTTT. It codes for CASSQGEGRKTEAFF.